This TCR beta chain derives from a study of response to subunit inactivated influenza vaccine. Study observations and caveats: Every seasonal influenza vaccination brings in few new T cells, the authors suggested.

TCRdb ran MiXCR on the RT-PCR reads and lists one entry per CDR3 protein. The table records fewer than 600,000 distinct CDR3 sequences, approximately 7.2% of them present only once. This clonotype was seen repeatedly, ten times or more. Its antigen is not identified. The sequences come from PBMCs from blood, collected 23 to 25 months after vaccination. The clonotype was recovered from a man between 50 and 75 years old who received an inactivated influenza vaccine.

Here the CDR3 DNA reads TGTGCCAGCAGTTTCCGTTTAGCGCCCGTGTTTATGTTCGACACCGGGGAGCTGTTTTTT. This sequence encodes CASSFRLAPVFMFDTGELFF. This chain joins TRBV27 and TRBJ2-2, with D possibly TRBD2 on 5 matching bases. V lost 3 bases and J 3 bases, leaving 26 bases between the germline ends. Germline V CDR1 and CDR2: MNHEY, SMNVEV (reference sequence). This CDR3 contains 20 residues.